This T cell receptor (beta chain) was observed in a study of cytomegalovirus exposure and HLA in healthy donors. The PCR was carried out with 60 Vbeta primers and 13 Jbeta primers. The repertoire was sequenced with immunoSEQ multiplex PCR; TCRdb's copy has only in-frame clones and lacks some. Here the sample spans 150,000 to 200,000 clones, around 83% being singletons. Notes on this clone: Its antigen is not known.

Between the trimmed V and J ends, which lost 6 bases and 5 bases, there was a span of 8 bases. The CDR3 sequence is 12 residues long. Germline CDR1 and CDR2: MNHEY and SMNVEV (reference sequence). Study-wide results and caveats: Indistinguishable V segments, including TRBV6-2 and TRBV6-3, were excluded.

The sample comprised PBMCs. The clonotype comes from a male donor in good health and CMV-seropositive. V gene TRBV27 combines with J gene TRBJ2-1; D is unresolved. CDR3 protein: CASRTPNNEQFF. As DNA, the CDR3 is TGTGCCAGCAGGACTCCGAACAATGAGCAGTTCTTC.